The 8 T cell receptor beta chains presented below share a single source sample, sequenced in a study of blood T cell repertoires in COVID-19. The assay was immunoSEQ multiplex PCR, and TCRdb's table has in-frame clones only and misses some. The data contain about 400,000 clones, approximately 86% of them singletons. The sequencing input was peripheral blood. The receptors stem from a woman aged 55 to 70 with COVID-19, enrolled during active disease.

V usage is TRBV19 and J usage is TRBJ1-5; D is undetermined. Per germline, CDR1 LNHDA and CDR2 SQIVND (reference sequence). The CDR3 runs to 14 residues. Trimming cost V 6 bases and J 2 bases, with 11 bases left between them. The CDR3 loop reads CASREESGNQPQHF. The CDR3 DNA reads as TGTGCCAGTAGGGAGGAATCTGGCAATCAGCCCCAGCATTTT.

CDR3 amino acids: CAIKAGGPDEQFF. For the CDR3, the DNA is TGTGCCATCAAAGCCGGGGGGCCCGATGAGCAGTTCTTC. The J gene is TRBJ2-1, the V gene TRBV10-3; the D gene is possibly TRBD2 (7 bases). The CDR3 covers 13 residues. The V gene lost 7 bases and the J gene lost 8 bases, with 15 bases spanning the gap. Germline-derived CDR1 and CDR2 are ENHRY and SYGVKD.

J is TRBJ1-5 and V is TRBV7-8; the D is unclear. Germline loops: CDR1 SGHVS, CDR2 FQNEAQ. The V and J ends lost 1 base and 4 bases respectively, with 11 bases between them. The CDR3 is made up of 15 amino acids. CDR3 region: CASSLGAGRNQPQHF. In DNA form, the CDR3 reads TGTGCCAGCAGCTTAGGCGCAGGTCGGAATCAGCCCCAGCATTTT. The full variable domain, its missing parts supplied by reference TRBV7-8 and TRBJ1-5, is GAGVSQSPRYKVAKRGQDVALRCDPISGHVSLFWYQQALGQGPEFLTYFQNEAQLDKSGLPSDRFFAERPEGSVSTLKIQRTQQEDSAVYLCASSLGAGRNQPQHFGDGTRLSIL.

DNA for the CDR3: TGTGCCAGCAGCTTCGGTCTTCAAGAGACCCAGTACTTC. It yields the protein CASSFGLQETQYF. The J gene is TRBJ2-5, the V gene TRBV7-2, with unresolved D. This CDR3 has 13 residues. The germline V gene has CDR1 SGHTA and CDR2 FQGNSA. V shed 3 bases and J shed 2 bases, with 7 bases lying between them.

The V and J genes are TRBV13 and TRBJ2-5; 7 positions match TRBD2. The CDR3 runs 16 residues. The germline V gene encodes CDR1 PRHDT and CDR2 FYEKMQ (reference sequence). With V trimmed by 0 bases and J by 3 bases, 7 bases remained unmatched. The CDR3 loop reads CASSLGGGGPKETQYF. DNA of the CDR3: TGTGCCAGCAGCTTAGGTGGCGGGGGACCCAAAGAGACCCAGTACTTC.

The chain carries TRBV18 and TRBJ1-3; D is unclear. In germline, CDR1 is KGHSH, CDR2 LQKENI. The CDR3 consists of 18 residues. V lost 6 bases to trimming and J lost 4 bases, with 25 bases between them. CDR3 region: CASSPNGPTNSVGNTIYF. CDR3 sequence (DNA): TGTGCCAGCTCCCCCAACGGTCCGACAAACTCGGTCGGAAACACCATATATTTT. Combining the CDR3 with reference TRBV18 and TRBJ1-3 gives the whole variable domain NAGVMQNPRHLVRRRGQEARLRCSPMKGHSHVYWYRQLPEEGLKFMVYLQKENIIDESGMPKERFSAEFPKEGPSILRIQQVVRGDSAAYFCASSPNGPTNSVGNTIYFGEGSWLTVV.

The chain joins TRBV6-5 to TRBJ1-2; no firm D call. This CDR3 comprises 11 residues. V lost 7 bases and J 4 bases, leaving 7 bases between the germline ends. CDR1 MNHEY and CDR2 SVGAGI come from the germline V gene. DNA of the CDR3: TGTGCCAGCACCGACATCTATGGCTACACCTTC. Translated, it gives CASTDIYGYTF.

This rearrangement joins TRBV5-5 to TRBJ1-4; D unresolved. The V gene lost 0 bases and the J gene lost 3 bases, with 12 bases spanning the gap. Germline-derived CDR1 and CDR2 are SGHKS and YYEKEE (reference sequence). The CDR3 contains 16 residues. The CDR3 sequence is CASSLDRLGPNEKLFF. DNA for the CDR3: TGTGCCAGCAGCTTGGATCGGTTGGGCCCTAATGAAAAACTGTTTTTT.